Following are 3 T cell receptor beta chains from one sample sequenced in a study of blood T cell repertoires in COVID-19. The assay was immunoSEQ multiplex PCR, and TCRdb's table has in-frame clones only and misses some. The repertoire includes 150,000 to 200,000 clones, approximately 80% of them detected once, and around 16% sits in the top ten. Input material: PBMCs or T cells enriched from blood (not recorded which). These TCRs come from a woman in her forties or fifties who had recovered from COVID-19.

CDR3 in amino acids: CASSPGGARRNYGYTF. CDR3 sequence (DNA): TGCGCCAGCAGCCCGGGGGGCGCCAGGCGAAACTATGGCTACACCTTC. This chain connects TRBV4-1 to TRBJ1-2, with TRBD1 as a possible D gene (6 bases). Germline loops: CDR1 MGHRA, CDR2 YSYEKL. Trimming left V 4 bases short and J 2 bases short, with 17 bases between. This CDR3 spans 16 amino acids.

V usage is TRBV5-6 and J usage is TRBJ2-7, with 8 bases identical to TRBD1. Germline CDR1 and CDR2: SGHDT and YYEEEE. The CDR3 loop spans 15 amino acids. V dropped 4 bases and J dropped 6; count of bases not matched to a gene: 12. CDR3 amino acids: CASSGQGPVLFEQYF. CDR3 bases: TGTGCCAGCAGCGGACAGGGTCCGGTGCTGTTCGAGCAGTACTTC.

In DNA form, the CDR3 reads TGTGCCAGCAGCTTAGAATTCCGGACAAGTGAAGCTTTCTTT. Translated: CASSLEFRTSEAFF. V gene TRBV7-9 combines with J gene TRBJ1-1; D is possibly TRBD1 (5 bases). Trimming stripped 1 base from V and 7 bases from J, with 13 bases between. Germline CDR1 SEHNR, CDR2 FQNEAQ (reference sequence). The CDR3 covers 14 residues.